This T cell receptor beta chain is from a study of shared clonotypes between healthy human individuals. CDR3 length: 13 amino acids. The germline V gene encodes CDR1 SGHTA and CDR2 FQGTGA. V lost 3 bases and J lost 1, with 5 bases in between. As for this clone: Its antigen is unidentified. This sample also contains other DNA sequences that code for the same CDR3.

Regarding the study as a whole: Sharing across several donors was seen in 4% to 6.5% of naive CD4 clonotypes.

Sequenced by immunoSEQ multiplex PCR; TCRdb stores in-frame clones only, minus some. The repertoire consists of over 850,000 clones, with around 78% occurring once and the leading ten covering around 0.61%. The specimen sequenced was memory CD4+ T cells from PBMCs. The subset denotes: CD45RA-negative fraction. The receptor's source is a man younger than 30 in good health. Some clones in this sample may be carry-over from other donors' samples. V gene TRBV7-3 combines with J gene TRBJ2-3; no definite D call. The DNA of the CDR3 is TGTGCCAGCAGCTTGAGCCGCACAGATACGCAGTATTTT. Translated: CASSLSRTDTQYF.